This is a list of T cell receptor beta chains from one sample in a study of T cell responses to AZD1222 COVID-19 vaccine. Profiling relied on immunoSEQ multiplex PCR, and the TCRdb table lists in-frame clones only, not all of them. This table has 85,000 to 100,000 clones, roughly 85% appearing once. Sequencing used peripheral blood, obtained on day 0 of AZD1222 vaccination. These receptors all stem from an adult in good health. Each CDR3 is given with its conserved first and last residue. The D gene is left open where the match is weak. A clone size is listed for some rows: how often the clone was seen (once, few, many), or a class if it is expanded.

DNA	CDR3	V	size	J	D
TGTGCCAGCTCACCCCGACTAGCGGGGGGGGTATATGAGCAGTTCTTC	CASSPRLAGGVYEQFF	TRBV18	-	TRBJ2-1	TRBD2
TGCGCCAGCAGCCAAGACGTCGGACAAGTCGACACCGGGGAGCTGTTTTTT	CASSQDVGQVDTGELFF	TRBV4-3	-	TRBJ2-2	-
TGTGCCAGCAGGCCCCAGGGGGATAGCTATGGCTACACCTTC	CASRPQGDSYGYTF	TRBV6-5	-	TRBJ1-2	TRBD1
TGTGCCAGCAGTGGACAGAGCCATCAGCCCCAGCATTTT	CASSGQSHQPQHF	TRBV2	-	TRBJ1-5	-
TGTGCCAGCAGTCCTCCTGGACTAGCGGGAAGGAATGAGCAGTTCTTC	CASSPPGLAGRNEQFF	TRBV2	few	TRBJ2-1	TRBD2
TGTGCCAGCAGTTATTGGACTAACTTTAATGGCTACACCTTC	CASSYWTNFNGYTF	TRBV6-9	-	TRBJ1-2	-
TGTGCCACCAGTGCTGCGGGAGGGGGACAAGAGACCCAGTACTTC	CATSAAGGGQETQYF	TRBV24-1	-	TRBJ2-5	TRBD2
TGTGCCAGCAGTATAGGACGGAATAGCAATCAGCCCCAGCATTTT	CASSIGRNSNQPQHF	TRBV27	-	TRBJ1-5	-
TGTGCCAGCAGCATCCGGACAGGGGGGATTTCACCCCTCCACTTT	CASSIRTGGISPLHF	TRBV13	-	TRBJ1-6	TRBD1
TGTGCCAGCAGCACGTCGGGACAGGGCTACAATGAGCAGTTCTTC	CASSTSGQGYNEQFF	TRBV9	-	TRBJ2-1	TRBD1
TGTGCCAGCAGTTACTCGCACGGACACCGTAACTATGGCTACACCTTC	CASSYSHGHRNYGYTF	TRBV6-5	once	TRBJ1-2	-
TGCGCCAGCAGCTTGTTCGGGACAGCTAGTGAAAAACTGTTTTTT	CASSLFGTASEKLFF	TRBV5-1	-	TRBJ1-4	TRBD1
TGTGCCAGCAGCTTCAGACAGCTGGGCACTGAAGCTTTCTTT	CASSFRQLGTEAFF	TRBV5-6	-	TRBJ1-1	-
TGTGCCAGCAGCTTGGATAGCAATCAGCCCCAGCATTTT	CASSLDSNQPQHF	TRBV7-2	-	TRBJ1-5	-
TGTGCCAGCAGTCCCGACAGAGACTACGAGCAGTACTTC	CASSPDRDYEQYF	TRBV6-5	-	TRBJ2-7	-
TGTGCCAGCAGTTACTCGCGTAAGGATGGCTACACCTTC	CASSYSRKDGYTF	TRBV6-5	-	TRBJ1-2	-
TGTGCCAGCAGCTCTAGCGGGAGGCTCTACGAGCAGTACTTC	CASSSSGRLYEQYF	TRBV7-9	-	TRBJ2-7	TRBD2
TGCGCCAGCAGCCTAGGGACAGGGGACTATGGCTACACCTTC	CASSLGTGDYGYTF	TRBV4-1	-	TRBJ1-2	TRBD1
TGTGCCAGCAGTGATTGGGTGGGATCACCCCTCCACTTT	CASSDWVGSPLHF	TRBV2	once	TRBJ1-6	-
TGTGCCAGCAGCCAGGGACAGGGGGCGCTAAACTATGGCTACACCTTC	CASSQGQGALNYGYTF	TRBV5-4	-	TRBJ1-2	TRBD1
TGTGCCAGTAGTATGGGGAGGGGGAAGTCGTTCTTC	CASSMGRGKSFF	TRBV19	once	TRBJ2-1	-
TGTGCCAGTAGTGCGGAACAGGGGGTCGGGACTGAAGCTTTCTTT	CASSAEQGVGTEAFF	TRBV19	-	TRBJ1-1	TRBD1
TGTGCCAGCAGCAGCTCCGGCGCCTACGAGCAGTACTTC	CASSSSGAYEQYF	TRBV3-1/TRBV3-2	-	TRBJ2-7	-
TGTGCCAGCAGCTCCCAGGGGGCAGGGGAGCAGTACTTC	CASSSQGAGEQYF	TRBV7-9	-	TRBJ2-7	TRBD1
TGTGCCAGCTCACCCGGACAGGGAACTGAAGCTTTCTTT	CASSPGQGTEAFF	TRBV18	-	TRBJ1-1	TRBD1
TGTGCCAGCAGTTTAGAGACTAGCGGGAGGGGATTCACAGATACGCAGTATTTT	CASSLETSGRGFTDTQYF	TRBV27	-	TRBJ2-3	TRBD2
TGTGCCAGCTCACACCCCCGCATAGCGGGAGGGCCGGGCAATGAGCAGTTCTTC	CASSHPRIAGGPGNEQFF	TRBV18	once	TRBJ2-1	TRBD2
TGTGCCAGCAGCTTAGCTAGGGACGGAACGAACACCGGGGAGCTGTTTTTT	CASSLARDGTNTGELFF	TRBV7-8	-	TRBJ2-2	-
TGCGCCAGCAGCCAAGATACCAGGGGGAAGGGCTACACCTTC	CASSQDTRGKGYTF	TRBV4-3	-	TRBJ1-2	TRBD1
TGTGCCAGCAGTTACTATGGCGCTCTAGCGGGAGGTCAGGAGACCCAGTACTTC	CASSYYGALAGGQETQYF	TRBV6-2/TRBV6-3	-	TRBJ2-5	TRBD2
TGTGCCAGCAGCTTAGCGCCGGCCGGAACCTACGAGCAGTACTTC	CASSLAPAGTYEQYF	TRBV7-9	few	TRBJ2-7	-
TGTGCCAGCACCGGGCTTGGGGAGACCCAGTACTTC	CASTGLGETQYF	TRBV2	-	TRBJ2-5	-
TGTGCCAGCAGCCCGCGGCCCGGGGGGGCTGACACCGGGGAGCTGTTTTTT	CASSPRPGGADTGELFF	TRBV4-2	-	TRBJ2-2	TRBD2
TGTGCCATCAGTGAGTCCCGCATCGCGAACACCGGGGAGCTGTTTTTT	CAISESRIANTGELFF	TRBV10-3	-	TRBJ2-2	-
TGCAGTGCTAGTCCAGGGTCCTACGAGCAGTACTTC	CSASPGSYEQYF	TRBV20-1	-	TRBJ2-7	-
TGCGCCAGCAGCTTGGGGGCGGAGACCCAGTACTTC	CASSLGAETQYF	TRBV5-1	-	TRBJ2-5	-
TGTGCCACCGGGGCAGCCGGGTACGATGAGCAGTTCTTC	CATGAAGYDEQFF	TRBV24-1	few	TRBJ2-1	-
TGTGCCAGCGGAGGGACAGAAAATTCACCCCTCCACTTT	CASGGTENSPLHF	TRBV2	-	TRBJ1-6	TRBD1
TGTGCCAGCAGTCCAGGACAGGGAGGTCAGCCCCAGCATTTT	CASSPGQGGQPQHF	TRBV6-5	-	TRBJ1-5	TRBD1
TGTGCCAGCAGGGCGGGGGGGAACACTGAAGCTTTCTTT	CASRAGGNTEAFF	TRBV6-5	once	TRBJ1-1	-
TGTGCCAGCAGCTTGGGACAGATCCAAGAGACCCAGTACTTC	CASSLGQIQETQYF	TRBV5-6	-	TRBJ2-5	-
TGTGCCAGCAGCACCGGGACTAGCGGAATATACAATGAGCAGTTCTTC	CASSTGTSGIYNEQFF	TRBV9	-	TRBJ2-1	TRBD2